A selection of T cell receptor beta chains follows, all from one sample in a study of blood T cells in healthy people across ages. TCRdb re-derived calls from the 5' RACE reads in MiXCR, one entry per CDR3 protein. The sample includes some 760,000 distinct CDR3 sequences, more than 20% of them seen just once. These data also formed part of another study, on T cells of mothers and their children.

The sequenced material came from blood. All receptors derive from a boy between 5 and 17 years old in good health. Both conserved end residues are part of each CDR3. Size values are once, few and many counts, or a class for expanded clones, and some rows have none.

CASSFSLGMSGEQFF,TRBV12-3/TRBV12-4,15,.
CASSLVGGSGEQYF,TRBV7-2,14,.
CASSLSLGQGGTEAFF,TRBV28,16,few
CSARHPGLAGGDEQFF,TRBV20-1,16,.
CATSETGGSTEAFF,TRBV24-1,14,.
CASSAEQGKNIQYF,TRBV9,14,.
CASSEVAGANVLTF,TRBV6-1,14,.
CASSSSPAGGETQYF,TRBV5-1,15,few
CASSFPHLGQHNEQFF,TRBV5-6,16,.
CASCVVAGWEQFF,TRBV4-1,13,.
CASSLAWGTYEQYF,TRBV11-2,14,once
CASHQTDNLHEQYF,TRBV5-5,14,.
CASSQGVGDTQYF,TRBV14,13,few
CSVEDLSGVNYGYTF,TRBV29-1,15,.
CSARDWVEAKGETQYF,TRBV20-1,16,.
CASTMTGVNEQFF,TRBV5-8,13,.
CASSRQGSGPQHF,TRBV12-3/TRBV12-4,13,.
CASSVPPGMNTEAFF,TRBV6-1,15,once
CASSQDHPSWETQYF,TRBV4-3,15,few
CSVEGPVQETQYF,TRBV29-1,13,.
CASSIGTSGQSSYNEQFF,TRBV9,18,.
CASSLDGSSSSEQFF,TRBV11-3,15,.
CSIGLGETQYF,TRBV29-1,11,.
CASSHYLGWTGVIGQETQYF,TRBV7-2,20,.
CASSSTPLGQSKSPLHF,TRBV11-2,17,few
CASSLTWTGGQNEQYF,TRBV5-1,16,.
CSVRTGTILDEQFF,TRBV29-1,14,few
CSGGPGEDYNEQFF,TRBV29-1,14,.
CASSLLDGQETQYF,TRBV7-9,14,.
CASSLDPSGGHEQYF,TRBV9,15,.
CASSSSGRVEQYF,TRBV12-3/TRBV12-4,13,.
CASSSGPDYGYTF,TRBV7-9,13,.
CSVIRGNTEAFF,TRBV20-1,12,.
CSARDPRGSAYEQYF,TRBV20-1,15,.
CASRQGIQETQYF,TRBV21-1,13,.
CASSLEANNEQFF,TRBV7-9,13,.
CASSLLGRSSYNEQLF,TRBV7-2,16,.
CASSQGTRAYEQYF,TRBV4-3,14,.
CASSKIGGSPDRETQYF,TRBV21-1,17,.
CASSLGSGRFYNEQFF,TRBV7-9,16,many
CASSQRGTQEKLFF,TRBV4-1,14,.
CSVILAGGPDEQFF,TRBV29-1,14,.
CASSSRTATSETQYF,TRBV9,15,few
CSVVFRGDEKLFF,TRBV29-1,13,.
CSVQGRITDTEAFF,TRBV29-1,14,.
CASSSDGQALKETQYF,TRBV7-3,16,.
CASRAFSSYEQYF,TRBV9,13,.
CSVVYANTEAFF,TRBV29-1,12,few
CSVEVAGQNQETQYF,TRBV29-1,15,.
CSVEASADTQYF,TRBV29-1,12,few
CSAPVAGSLQETQYF,TRBV20-1,15,.
CASSPDAQETQYF,TRBV7-2,13,few
CASFGGNGANVLTF,TRBV27,14,.
CAISQGTGGYEQYF,TRBV4-1,14,.
CASSSYRTGHYEQYF,TRBV28,15,.
CASGIGTAGDGTQYF,TRBV12-5,15,.
CASSQEWQREVYEQYF,TRBV3-1,16,.
CASSLIGSGTWSYEQYF,TRBV5-1,17,.